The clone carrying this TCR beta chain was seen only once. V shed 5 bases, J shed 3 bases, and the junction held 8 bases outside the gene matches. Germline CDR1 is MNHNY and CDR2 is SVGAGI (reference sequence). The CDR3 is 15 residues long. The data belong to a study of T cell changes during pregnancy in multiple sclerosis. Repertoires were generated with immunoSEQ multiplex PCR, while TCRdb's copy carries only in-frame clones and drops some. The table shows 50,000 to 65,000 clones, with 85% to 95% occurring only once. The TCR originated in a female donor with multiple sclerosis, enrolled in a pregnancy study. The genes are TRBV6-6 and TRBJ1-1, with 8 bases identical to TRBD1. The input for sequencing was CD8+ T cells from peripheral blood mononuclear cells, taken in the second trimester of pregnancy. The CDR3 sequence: CASSSDRGADTEAFF. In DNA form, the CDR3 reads TGTGCCAGCAGTAGCGACAGGGGCGCGGACACTGAAGCTTTCTTT.